Listed below are T cell receptor beta chains from one sample, sequenced in a study of CD4+ T cells in melanoma. Profiling relied on immunoSEQ multiplex PCR, and the TCRdb table lists in-frame clones only, not all of them. The sample yields about 10,000 clones, less than 75% seen once. Sample: cells from a culture (not recorded whether cultured in vitro). These receptors were collected from a human donor with melanoma. Each CDR3 is given without its conserved first and last residue. Clone size, where shown, is once, few, many, or a class for clones that have expanded.

>TRBV9|few|TRBJ2-3
ASSVAGWGAPSTDTQY
>TRBV4-2|.|TRBJ1-5
ASSQVAGGGEPQH
>TRBV7-2|.|TRBJ1-5
ASSLREGRGQPQH
>TRBV4-2|.|TRBJ1-5
ASSQDLRADLNQPQH
>TRBV6-1|.|TRBJ2-1
ASSEPGHTNEQF
>TRBV5-1|.|TRBJ1-4
ASAPVNTNEKLF
>TRBV10-2|few|TRBJ2-3
ASSRKGGTDTQY
>TRBV29-1|.|TRBJ1-5
SVSGGTNQPQH
>TRBV19|.|TRBJ1-6
ASSNTGLARNSPLH
>TRBV5-1|.|TRBJ2-7
ASSFLPREQY
>TRBV18|.|TRBJ1-1
ASSPLPMNTEAF